Following are 20 T cell receptor beta chains from one sample sequenced in a study of blood T cell repertoires in COVID-19. Sequencing was performed with immunoSEQ multiplex PCR; in TCRdb, only in-frame clones are kept and a portion is missing. The sample records roughly 83,000 clones, about 87% being singletons. Sequences were obtained from peripheral blood. Receptor source: an elderly man with active or convalescent COVID-19.

The chain links TRBV19 to TRBJ1-4; 10 bases agree with TRBD1. Germline lookup yields CDR1 LNHDA and CDR2 SQIVND (reference sequence). The V and J ends lost 0 bases and 8 bases, in that order; junction bases with no gene match: 3. This CDR3 comprises 15 residues. CDR3 in amino acids: CASSIDWTGGEKLFF. The CDR3, as DNA: TGTGCCAGTAGTATAGATTGGACAGGGGGAGAAAAACTGTTTTTT. The variable domain in full, with the rest retrieved from reference TRBV19 and TRBJ1-4, is DGGITQSPKYLFRKEGQNVTLSCEQNLNHDAMYWYRQDPGQGLRLIYYSQIVNDFQKGDIAEGYSVSREKKESFPLTVTSAQKNPTAFYLCASSIDWTGGEKLFFGSGTQLSVL.

This chain uses TRBV29-1 with TRBJ1-5; no firm D call. V was cut by 4 bases and J by 6 bases, with 10 bases left in between. CDR3 length: 12 residues. CDR1 is SQVTM and CDR2 is ANQGSEA in the germline V gene. Written as DNA, the CDR3 is TGCAGCGTTGGGGAGGGTTCTCAGCCCCAGCATTTT. Protein product: CSVGEGSQPQHF.

The V and J genes are TRBV10-1 and TRBJ1-1; D may be TRBD1 (5 bases). The germline V gene encodes CDR1 WNHNN and CDR2 SYGVQD (reference sequence). V dropped 6 bases and J dropped 0 bases, with 11 bases sitting between them. This CDR3 has 14 amino acids. DNA of the CDR3: TGCGCCAGCAGCAAGGACAACTTGAACACTGAAGCTTTCTTT. Translated, it gives CASSKDNLNTEAFF.

With regard to this clone: The sample has other DNA sequences that encode this CDR3 too. CDR3 nucleotides: TGCAGCGTTGAGGTCGGGTCCACCGAAGCTTTCTTT. It codes for CSVEVGSTEAFF. This chain links TRBV29-1 with TRBJ1-1; the D is unclear. The CDR3 runs 12 residues. V lost 3 bases to trimming and J lost 8 bases, with 13 bases between them. The germline V gene encodes CDR1 SQVTM and CDR2 ANQGSEA. Variable domain in full (rest from reference TRBV29-1 and TRBJ1-1): SAVISQKPSRDICQRGTSLTIQCQVDSQVTMMFWYRQQPGQSLTLIATANQGSEATYESGFVIDKFPISRPNLTFSTLTVSNMSPEDSSIYLCSVEVGSTEAFFGQGTRLTVV.

This chain uses TRBV5-1 with TRBJ1-2; no clear D gene. Trimming left V 4 bases short and J 6 bases short, with 16 bases between. Per germline, CDR1 SGHRS and CDR2 YFSETQ. The length of the CDR3 is 14 residues. CDR3 DNA sequence: TGCGCCAGCAGCCGAAACCCCGCGTCGGATGGCTACACCTTC. Translating it yields CASSRNPASDGYTF.

A single count supports this clone. The chain combines TRBV9 with TRBJ2-3; TRBD2 matches 10 bases. The length of the CDR3 is 16 residues. In germline, CDR1 is SGDLS, CDR2 YYNGEE. The V gene end was trimmed by 0 bases and the J gene end by 2 bases; junction bases not matched to a gene: 3. The CDR3: CASSVAAGGPTDTQYF. The DNA for the CDR3 is TGTGCCAGCAGCGTAGCAGCGGGGGGGCCCACAGATACGCAGTATTTT.

This clone appeared a few times. The J gene is TRBJ1-2, the V gene TRBV11-3; tentative D call: TRBD1 (6 bases). Trimming pared 5 bases from V and 7 bases from J, leaving 11 bases between. There are 12 residues in the CDR3. The germline V gene encodes CDR1 SGHNT and CDR2 YENEEA. The CDR3 bases are TGTGCCAGCAGCCTACAGGGTACTGGCTACACCTTC. Amino acids: CASSLQGTGYTF.

V is TRBV19 and J is TRBJ2-1; TRBD1 matches at 10 bases. CDR3 length: 15 residues. CDR1 LNHDA and CDR2 SQIVND come from the germline V gene (reference sequence). The J segment lost 6 bases and the V segment lost 0 bases, leaving 2 bases of the junction unmatched. The CDR3 coding sequence is TGTGCCAGTAGTATAGAGAGACAGGGGGCCAATGAGCAGTTCTTC. Translating it yields CASSIERQGANEQFF.

The chain is built from TRBV25-1 and TRBJ1-2, with D perhaps matching TRBD1 (5 bases). The germline V gene encodes CDR1 MGHDK and CDR2 SYGVNS. V dropped 1 base and J dropped 4 bases, with 7 bases sitting between them. The CDR3 is 13 amino acids. The CDR3 reads CASSEFGGYGYTF. The CDR3 DNA reads TGTGCCAGCAGTGAATTCGGGGGCTATGGCTACACCTTC.

V gene TRBV21-1 combines with J gene TRBJ2-3; the D call TRBD2 from the table was never checked on the DNA. TRBV21-1 is described as a pseudogene. The CDR3 sequence is 16 residues long. The DNA for the CDR3 is TGTGCCAGCAGCACGAAACGGGAGGGAGGGACAGATACGCAGTATTTT. Its protein product is CASSTKREGGTDTQYF.

This clone was counted a few times. The chain couples TRBV6-5 to TRBJ2-1; a possible D gene is TRBD2 (6 bases). This CDR3 region has 13 residues. With 4 bases removed from V and 6 bases from J, the gap between germline ends came to 10 bases. In germline, CDR1 is MNHEY, CDR2 SVGAGI. The CDR3 here is CASSSTRTNEQFF. The DNA for the CDR3 is TGTGCCAGCAGTTCGACTAGAACCAATGAGCAGTTCTTC.

The chain uses TRBV11-3 and TRBJ1-1, with D unresolved. Germline V gene lookup returns CDR1 SGHNT and CDR2 YENEEA. V shed 0 bases and J shed 3 bases, with 8 bases lying between them. The CDR3 has 14 amino acids. CDR3 in amino acids: CASSLDGEDTEAFF. The CDR3, as DNA: TGTGCCAGCAGCTTAGATGGGGAGGACACTGAAGCTTTCTTT.

The chain has TRBV6-1 and TRBJ1-2; a weak D match, TRBD1 (5 bases). Germline V gene sequence: CDR1 MNHNS, CDR2 SASEGT. The V gene lost 0 bases and the J gene lost 11 bases, with 16 bases spanning the gap. This CDR3 is built from 14 residues. CDR3 sequence reads: CASSEAWTNAVYTF. CDR3 DNA: TGTGCCAGCAGTGAAGCGTGGACAAACGCGGTATACACCTTC.

This chain joins TRBV7-6 and TRBJ2-6, with 7 positions matching TRBD1. J gave up 0 bases and V 2 bases, and 7 bases lay outside the gene matches. This CDR3 has 18 residues. Germline CDR1 is SGHVS and CDR2 is FNYEAQ. The CDR3 region is CASSLSGQILSGANVLTF. The CDR3 DNA reads TGTGCCAGCAGCTTATCGGGACAGATACTCTCTGGGGCCAACGTCCTGACTTTC.

V gene TRBV12-3 or TRBV12-4 combines with J gene TRBJ1-1; D call uncertain. CDR3 length: 13 residues. V shed 1 base and J shed 3 bases, with 6 bases lying between them. CDR3 sequence: CASSLGLYTEAFF. The CDR3 DNA follows: TGTGCCAGCAGTTTAGGGCTGTACACTGAAGCTTTCTTT.

In nucleotides, the CDR3 is TGTGCCTGGAGTTCGGGGGGCGGGCAGCCCCAGCATTTT. This codes for CAWSSGGGQPQHF. The gene calls are TRBV30 and TRBJ1-5; possible D gene TRBD1, 6 bases. The CDR3 has 13 residues. Germline values: CDR1 GTSNPN, CDR2 SVGIG (reference sequence). The V end lost 2 bases, the J end lost 7 bases, and 12 bases lay between the germline ends.

This clone was found a few times. The chain is built from TRBV29-1 and TRBJ2-3; no clear D gene. CDR3 length: 13 amino acids. V lost 2 bases and J lost 1, with 7 bases in between. Germline CDR1 SQVTM, CDR2 ANQGSEA. The CDR3 DNA sequence: TGCAGCGTTGAAAAGCTCGGCACAGATACGCAGTATTTT. Translating it yields CSVEKLGTDTQYF.

The rearrangement joins TRBV5-1 to TRBJ2-5; TRBD2 matches 9 bases. With 0 bases clipped from V and 4 bases from J, the junction kept 7 bases outside the gene matches. CDR3 length: 16 amino acids. Germline lookup yields CDR1 SGHRS and CDR2 YFSETQ. The CDR3 loop reads CASSLGLAGQGETQYF. DNA of the CDR3: TGCGCCAGCAGCTTGGGGCTAGCGGGGCAGGGAGAGACCCAGTACTTC.

The chain joins TRBV30 to TRBJ1-2, with D unresolved. Germline-derived CDR1 and CDR2 are GTSNPN and SVGIG (reference sequence). This CDR3 has 13 amino acids. V lost 3 bases and J 8 bases, leaving 16 bases between the germline ends. The CDR3 here is CAWSVGIKVGYTF. Here the CDR3 DNA reads TGTGCCTGGAGCGTCGGGATCAAGGTCGGCTACACCTTC. The variable domain in full, with the rest retrieved from reference TRBV30 and TRBJ1-2, is SQTIHQWPATLVQPVGSPLSLECTVEGTSNPNLYWYRQAAGRGLQLLFYSVGIGQISSEVPQNLSASRPQDRQFILSSKKLLLSDSGFYLCAWSVGIKVGYTFGSGTRLTVV.

V gene TRBV19 combines with J gene TRBJ2-2; 9 positions agree with TRBD1. This CDR3 is built from 16 residues. With 7 bases clipped from V and 1 base from J, the junction kept 7 bases outside the gene matches. Germline-derived CDR1 and CDR2 are LNHDA and SQIVND (reference sequence). CDR3 amino acids: CASTTGTGQNTGELFF. In DNA, the CDR3 is TGTGCCAGTACTACCGGGACAGGGCAGAACACCGGGGAGCTGTTTTTT.